The 24 T cell receptor beta chains below come from one sample, sequenced in a study of cytomegalovirus exposure and HLA in healthy donors. Only in-frame clones appear in the TCRdb table, and some are missing; sequencing was by immunoSEQ multiplex PCR. Of 70,000 or so clones listed, 94% are singletons. The sequencing sample was made of PBMCs. The source of these receptors is a woman between 18 and 29 years old in good health and CMV-seropositive.

The V call is TRBV14, the J call TRBJ2-7; 10 bases map to TRBD2. The germline CDR1 and CDR2 sequences are SGHDN and FVKESK. V lost 4 bases to trimming and J lost 7 bases; unmatched junction nucleotides: 7. The CDR3 runs to 14 residues. The CDR3 DNA sequence: TGTGCCAGCAGCCGCCGGACTAGCGGTCAGGAGCAGTACTTC. Translation gives CASSRRTSGQEQYF.

V and J are TRBV6-5 and TRBJ2-7, with D possibly TRBD2 on 5 matching bases. Germline CDR1 MNHEY, CDR2 SVGAGI. V was clipped by 6 bases and J by 2 bases, with 14 bases between them. CDR3 length: 14 residues. CDR3 bases: TGTGCCAGCAGCCCCACTAGTGGCCCCTACGAGCAGTACTTC. It translates to CASSPTSGPYEQYF.

The chain is built from TRBV29-1 and TRBJ2-7; 12 bases map to TRBD2. The CDR3 is made up of 13 amino acids. The V gene end was trimmed by 6 bases and the J gene end by 2 bases; junction bases not matched to a gene: 2. Looked up from germline, CDR1 is SQVTM and CDR2 is ANQGSEA. The CDR3 sequence is CSVRTSGTYEQYF. For the CDR3, the DNA is TGCAGCGTCCGGACTAGCGGGACCTACGAGCAGTACTTC.

The V gene is TRBV7-9, the J gene TRBJ2-3; 16 bases match TRBD2. With V trimmed by 5 bases and J by 4 bases, 6 bases remained unmatched. Germline V gives CDR1 SEHNR, CDR2 FQNEAQ (reference sequence). This CDR3 is 17 amino acids long. CDR3 amino acids: CASSPPGLAGGADTQYF. Here the CDR3 DNA reads TGTGCCAGCAGCCCACCGGGACTAGCGGGGGGGGCAGATACGCAGTATTTT.

The table lists this clone with a count of one. The chain uses TRBV2 and TRBJ2-3; 12 bases agree with TRBD2. The trim removed 5 bases at V and 6 bases at J, leaving 9 bases unmatched. Per germline, CDR1 SNHLY and CDR2 FYNNEI. This CDR3 has 16 residues. The CDR3 region has the DNA TGTGCCAGCAGTAGTCGGCTAGCGGGAGGGAGGGATACGCAGTATTTT. Translated, it gives CASSSRLAGGRDTQYF.

The chain combines TRBV5-8 with TRBJ1-1, with unresolved D. The CDR3 is 14 amino acids. Trimming pared 0 bases from V and 1 base from J, leaving 7 bases between. CDR1 SGHTS and CDR2 YDEGEE come from the germline V gene. Here the CDR3 DNA reads TGTGCCAGCAGCTTGGCCCCAGGGAACACTGAAGCTTTCTTT. Amino acids: CASSLAPGNTEAFF.

The rearrangement links TRBV27 to TRBJ1-2, with TRBD1 matching 9 bases. V gave up 5 bases and J gave up 8 bases; unmatched junction bases: 6. The CDR3 runs to 13 residues. The germline CDR1 and CDR2 sequences are MNHEY and SMNVEV (reference sequence). The CDR3: CASSRRDRDGYTF. The CDR3, as DNA: TGTGCCAGCAGTCGACGGGACAGGGACGGCTACACCTTC.

The chain uses TRBV4-1 and TRBJ2-1; TRBD1 matches 9 bases. CDR1 MGHRA and CDR2 YSYEKL come from the germline V gene. This CDR3 spans 16 amino acids. V shed 2 bases and J 8 bases; nucleotides not matched to a gene: 10. The CDR3 loop reads CASSQPGTGRWYEQFF. Here the CDR3 DNA reads TGCGCCAGCAGCCAACCCGGGACAGGGAGGTGGTATGAGCAGTTCTTC.

The rearrangement links TRBV7-9 to TRBJ2-5, with TRBD2 identical over 8 bases. The germline gives CDR1 SEHNR, CDR2 FQNEAQ (reference sequence). The CDR3 covers 16 residues. Germline trimming cut 5 bases from V and 2 bases from J; bases unmatched to any gene: 10. The CDR3 loop reads CASSGRTSSFQETQYF. The CDR3 DNA follows: TGTGCCAGCAGCGGCCGGACTAGCAGCTTTCAAGAGACCCAGTACTTC.

In its sample, this clone was seen a few times. The DNA for the CDR3 is TGTGCCACCAACGGGGGAAGGACCTACGAGCAGTACTTC. Protein sequence: CATNGGRTYEQYF. This rearrangement joins TRBV10-3 to TRBJ2-7; a possible D gene is TRBD2 (6 bases). With 10 bases removed from V and 2 bases from J, the gap between germline ends came to 15 bases. This CDR3 is 13 amino acids long. Germline V CDR1 and CDR2: ENHRY, SYGVKD.

The V call is TRBV7-2, the J call TRBJ1-4; 7 bases are shared with TRBD1. The CDR3 is 14 residues long. Unmatched junction bases numbered 7, after V lost 4 bases and J lost 8 bases. Germline assignment: CDR1 SGHTA and CDR2 FQGNSA. CDR3 amino acids: CASSSTGAGEKLFF. The CDR3 DNA sequence: TGTGCCAGCAGCTCCACAGGGGCCGGCGAAAAACTGTTTTTT.

The chain joins TRBV18 to TRBJ2-7; TRBD2 is a possible D gene (7 bases). V gave up 6 bases and J gave up 2 bases, with 20 bases separating them. Germline values: CDR1 KGHSH, CDR2 LQKENI. The length of the CDR3 is 16 residues. The CDR3 region is CASSPVGAGTTYEQYF. CDR3 sequence (DNA): TGTGCCAGCTCCCCGGTGGGGGCCGGGACTACCTACGAGCAGTACTTC.

V and J are TRBV4-1 and TRBJ1-1; D is unresolved. This CDR3 has 14 residues. From germline, CDR1 is MGHRA and CDR2 YSYEKL. V dropped 0 bases and J dropped 4 bases, with 9 bases sitting between them. In DNA form, the CDR3 reads TGCGCCAGCAGCCAAGATTGGGCGGGCACTGAAGCTTTCTTT. Protein sequence: CASSQDWAGTEAFF.

The rearrangement joins TRBV6-1 to TRBJ2-5; tentative D call: TRBD1 (6 bases). Germline CDR1 and CDR2: MNHNS and SASEGT. Deletions cut 6 bases from V and 8 bases from J, with 16 bases between. This CDR3 has 13 residues. CDR3 sequence (DNA): TGTGCCAGCAGCCCCCTGGGGGCTCGAACCCAGTACTTC. Its protein is CASSPLGARTQYF.

The gene calls are TRBV2 and TRBJ2-5; TRBD1 aligns across 8 bases. This CDR3 has 12 amino acids. V gave up 8 bases and J gave up 7 bases; unmatched junction bases: 6. Germline V gives CDR1 SNHLY, CDR2 FYNNEI. The CDR3 nucleotides are TGTGCCAGCTCATCGGACAGGGCGACCCAGTACTTC. Translated, it gives CASSSDRATQYF.

Only a few counts were recorded for this clone. This rearrangement joins TRBV7-2 to TRBJ1-6; TRBD1 matches 9 bases. The germline gives CDR1 SGHTA, CDR2 FQGNSA. The CDR3 spans 18 residues. Unmatched junction bases numbered 9, after V lost 6 bases and J lost 0 bases. CDR3 protein: CASSTTGGLSSYNSPLHF. CDR3 coding DNA: TGTGCCAGCAGTACCACAGGGGGCTTAAGCTCCTATAATTCACCCCTCCACTTT. Variable domain in full (rest from reference TRBV7-2 and TRBJ1-6): GAGVSQSPSNKVTEKGKDVELRCDPISGHTALYWYRQSLGQGLEFLIYFQGNSAPDKSGLPSDRFSAERTGGSVSTLTIQRTQQEDSAVYLCASSTTGGLSSYNSPLHFGNGTRLTVT.

The chain carries TRBV4-3 and TRBJ2-3, with D possibly matching TRBD2 (7 bases). Trimming stripped 4 bases from V and 4 bases from J, with 18 bases between. The germline V gene encodes CDR1 LGHNA and CDR2 YSLEER. CDR3 length: 16 amino acids. CDR3 coding DNA: TGCGCCAGCAGCCCGTCTGCGGGGGCTGGTGCAGATACGCAGTATTTT. Its protein is CASSPSAGAGADTQYF.

CDR3: CASSMGQGGRGWQPQHF. The CDR3 region has the DNA TGTGCCAGTAGTATGGGACAGGGGGGTCGGGGATGGCAGCCCCAGCATTTT. The gene calls are TRBV19 and TRBJ1-5, with 11 bases matching TRBD1. The germline CDR1 and CDR2 sequences are LNHDA and SQIVND (reference sequence). Trimming took 3 bases from V and 7 from J; bases not matched to a gene: 11. The CDR3 is 17 amino acids.

This clone was found once. The chain joins TRBV5-1 to TRBJ2-1; 16 bases fit TRBD2. Germline V gene data show CDR1 as SGHRS and CDR2 as YFSETQ. The CDR3 spans 17 residues. V lost 4 bases to trimming and J lost 6 bases; unmatched junction nucleotides: 7. CDR3 amino acids: CASSPGLAGGPSNEQFF. CDR3 DNA: TGCGCCAGCAGCCCGGGACTAGCGGGAGGGCCCTCCAATGAGCAGTTCTTC.

The chain couples TRBV2 to TRBJ2-1, with D tentatively TRBD2 (5 bases). Germline V CDR1 and CDR2: SNHLY, FYNNEI. The length of the CDR3 is 14 residues. Trimming shortened V by 3 bases and J by 6 bases, and 12 bases separated the two germline ends. This CDR3 is CASSDMGSRNEQFF. The CDR3 DNA sequence: TGTGCCAGCAGTGATATGGGGAGCCGCAATGAGCAGTTCTTC.

The chain has TRBV30 and TRBJ1-1, with D possibly TRBD1 on 5 matching bases. This CDR3 region has 15 residues. Per germline, CDR1 GTSNPN and CDR2 SVGIG (reference sequence). Trimming took off 0 bases at V and 5 bases at J, with 16 bases between the two ends. Here the CDR3 reads CAWSVPVGVRTEAFF. CDR3 coding DNA: TGTGCCTGGAGTGTACCGGTAGGGGTTCGGACTGAAGCTTTCTTT.

The chain couples TRBV28 to TRBJ1-1; 9 nucleotides agree with TRBD1. Germline trimming cut 5 bases from V and 5 bases from J; bases unmatched to any gene: 18. Germline lookup yields CDR1 MDHEN and CDR2 SYDVKM. The CDR3 consists of 18 residues. CDR3 coding DNA: TGTGCCAGCAGTCCCGGGAAGGGGGACAGGGAGGAGTGGACTGAAGCTTTCTTT. Amino acid sequence: CASSPGKGDREEWTEAFF. Looking up the rest from reference TRBV28 and TRBJ1-1 gives the full variable domain: DVKVTQSSRYLVKRTGEKVFLECVQDMDHENMFWYRQDPGLGLRLIYFSYDVKMKEKGDIPEGYSVSREKKERFSLILESASTNQTSMYLCASSPGKGDREEWTEAFFGQGTRLTVV.

The chain uses TRBV19 and TRBJ1-2; D remains unclear. The CDR3 is 13 residues long. In germline, CDR1 is LNHDA, CDR2 SQIVND (reference sequence). With 3 bases removed from V and 8 bases from J, the gap between germline ends came to 13 bases. CDR3 in amino acids: CASSMTPSHGYTF. For the CDR3, the DNA is TGTGCCAGTAGTATGACTCCCTCCCACGGCTACACCTTC.

V gene TRBV6-1 combines with J gene TRBJ1-4; 7 nucleotides align to TRBD1. The CDR3 loop spans 15 amino acids. CDR1 MNHNS and CDR2 SASEGT come from the germline V gene. Losses at the gene ends were 7 bases for V and 6 bases for J; bases not matched to a gene: 11. CDR3 coding DNA: TGTGCCAGCACCTCCCCGGGACAGAGAGATGAAAAACTGTTTTTT. This encodes CASTSPGQRDEKLFF.